This T cell receptor (beta chain) was documented in a study of blood T cell repertoires in COVID-19. The V gene's germline CDR1 is MNHEY and CDR2 SVGAGI. The CDR3 has 14 residues. V lost 7 bases and J 5 bases, leaving 15 bases between the germline ends. Assay: immunoSEQ multiplex PCR; the TCRdb copy retains only in-frame clones and omits some. The top ten clones hold approximately 7.5% of a sample with a few hundred thousand clones, almost 85% of them seen once. The sequence derives from a human donor in a cohort sampled during active COVID-19. The chain couples TRBV6-5 to TRBJ1-5; D is perhaps TRBD1 (5 bases). The specimen sequenced was peripheral blood. The CDR3: CASTGKGPHQPQHF. The CDR3, as DNA: TGTGCCAGCACTGGGAAGGGGCCCCATCAGCCCCAGCATTTT.